The source of this T cell receptor (beta chain) is a study of patients and donors after allogeneic stem cell transplantation. TCRdb ran MiXCR on the RT-PCR reads and lists one entry per CDR3 protein. The sample has about 410,000 distinct CDR3 sequences, under 20% seen once. V was pared by 3 bases and J by 1 base, with 12 bases between. CDR1 is LNHDA and CDR2 is SQIVND in the germline V gene (reference sequence). CDR3 length equals 15 residues. Material: blood, either unsorted or a sorted T cell fraction (not recorded which). This rearrangement joins TRBV19 to TRBJ2-5; D unresolved. The sequence came from a human donor who was either an allogeneic HSCT recipient or a stem cell or donor lymphocyte infusion donor (not recorded which). It is not recorded whose cells these are; they may come from a transplant donor. DNA of the CDR3: TGTGCCAGTAGTATCGGAGATGGTACCCAAGAGACCCAGTACTTC. Translating gives CASSIGDGTQETQYF.